The rows below give T cell receptor beta chains drawn from one sample of a study of blood T cell repertoires in COVID-19. Data came from immunoSEQ multiplex PCR; TCRdb stores just in-frame clones and leaves some out. Of roughly 200,000 clones listed, around 80% are singletons. Material for sequencing was peripheral blood. These receptors came from a man aged 40-55 years with active or convalescent COVID-19. CDR3s include the opening cysteine and the closing phenylalanine or tryptophan. Fields, in order: CDR3 DNA, CDR3 protein, clone size, D gene, CDR3 length, V gene, J gene. The D gene is left open where the match is weak. Where a row states a size, it is once, few, many or the class of an expanded clone; other rows omit it.

cdr3_nt: TGCGCCAGCAGCTTGGTAGGGGATGAGCAGTTCTTC
cdr3_aa: CASSLVGDEQFF
clone_size: once
d_call: -
cdr3_length: 12
v_call: TRBV5-1
j_call: TRBJ2-1

cdr3_nt: TGTGCCAGCAGCCGGGCAGGGTCCATGGACAATGAGCAGTTCTTC
cdr3_aa: CASSRAGSMDNEQFF
clone_size: -
d_call: -
cdr3_length: 15
v_call: TRBV3-1/TRBV3-2
j_call: TRBJ2-1

cdr3_nt: TGTGCCAGCAGGGACAGCGGTACCTCTGGAAACACCATATATTTT
cdr3_aa: CASRDSGTSGNTIYF
clone_size: -
d_call: -
cdr3_length: 15
v_call: TRBV3-1/TRBV3-2
j_call: TRBJ1-3

cdr3_nt: TGTGCCACCAGCACGACAGCACAAAAAAATCAGCCCCAGCATTTT
cdr3_aa: CATSTTAQKNQPQHF
clone_size: -
d_call: -
cdr3_length: 15
v_call: TRBV15
j_call: TRBJ1-5

cdr3_nt: TGTGCCAGCACCAGGGGGACCTACGTTAACACTGAAGCTTTCTTT
cdr3_aa: CASTRGTYVNTEAFF
clone_size: -
d_call: TRBD1
cdr3_length: 15
v_call: TRBV6-5
j_call: TRBJ1-1

cdr3_nt: TGTGCCAGCAGCTTAATGCGACAGGCAACAGATACGCAGTATTTT
cdr3_aa: CASSLMRQATDTQYF
clone_size: -
d_call: -
cdr3_length: 15
v_call: TRBV7-2
j_call: TRBJ2-3

cdr3_nt: TGTGCCAGCCCCCGCAGGCCTTGCAATCAGCCCCAGCATTTT
cdr3_aa: CASPRRPCNQPQHF
clone_size: once
d_call: -
cdr3_length: 14
v_call: TRBV6-4
j_call: TRBJ1-5

cdr3_nt: TGTGCCTGGAGTGAACACCCGAACACTGAAGCTTTCTTT
cdr3_aa: CAWSEHPNTEAFF
clone_size: few
d_call: -
cdr3_length: 13
v_call: TRBV30
j_call: TRBJ1-1

cdr3_nt: TGTGCCAGCAGCTTGGTGGGCTCCCGGGACTCCTACGAGCAGTACTTC
cdr3_aa: CASSLVGSRDSYEQYF
clone_size: -
d_call: -
cdr3_length: 16
v_call: TRBV5-6
j_call: TRBJ2-7

cdr3_nt: TGTGCCAGCAGTTTCGGGACAGGGGGAATTGAAGCTTTCTTT
cdr3_aa: CASSFGTGGIEAFF
clone_size: -
d_call: TRBD1
cdr3_length: 14
v_call: TRBV27
j_call: TRBJ1-1

cdr3_nt: TGTGCCAGCAGCCAAGAATCTGGGAGGGATGCCTACACCTTC
cdr3_aa: CASSQESGRDAYTF
clone_size: -
d_call: -
cdr3_length: 14
v_call: TRBV3-1/TRBV3-2
j_call: TRBJ1-2

cdr3_nt: TGCGCCAGCAGCCAAGATAGGACAAGTACCGGGGAGCTGTTTTTT
cdr3_aa: CASSQDRTSTGELFF
clone_size: -
d_call: -
cdr3_length: 15
v_call: TRBV4-3
j_call: TRBJ2-2

cdr3_nt: TGTGCCAGCAGCCAAGAGGGGTCTAGCGGGAGGTTGGGGAATGAGCAGTTCTTC
cdr3_aa: CASSQEGSSGRLGNEQFF
clone_size: -
d_call: TRBD2
cdr3_length: 18
v_call: TRBV4-2
j_call: TRBJ2-1

cdr3_nt: TGTGCCAGCAGTTTCCGAGACAGAGTCCATGAGCAGTTCTTC
cdr3_aa: CASSFRDRVHEQFF
clone_size: once
d_call: -
cdr3_length: 14
v_call: TRBV28
j_call: TRBJ2-1

cdr3_nt: TGTGCCAGCAGCGTAGCCCCCGCAGGGACAGGAAACACCATATATTTT
cdr3_aa: CASSVAPAGTGNTIYF
clone_size: -
d_call: -
cdr3_length: 16
v_call: TRBV9
j_call: TRBJ1-3

cdr3_nt: TGTGCCAGCAGTCAGGGGGCCACGCTAAACTATGGCTACACCTTC
cdr3_aa: CASSQGATLNYGYTF
clone_size: -
d_call: TRBD1
cdr3_length: 15
v_call: TRBV5-6
j_call: TRBJ1-2

cdr3_nt: TGTGCCAGCAGTTTACCGGGACAGGGGCTCTATGGCTACACCTTC
cdr3_aa: CASSLPGQGLYGYTF
clone_size: -
d_call: TRBD1
cdr3_length: 15
v_call: TRBV28
j_call: TRBJ1-2

cdr3_nt: TGTGCCAGCAGCGTAGCCGGGGGGCGCTTGGATGGTGAAGCTTTCTTT
cdr3_aa: CASSVAGGRLDGEAFF
clone_size: -
d_call: -
cdr3_length: 16
v_call: TRBV9
j_call: TRBJ1-1

cdr3_nt: TGCGCCAGCAGCCAAATGACCACAGGGAACGCAAACATTCAGTACTTC
cdr3_aa: CASSQMTTGNANIQYF
clone_size: -
d_call: -
cdr3_length: 16
v_call: TRBV4-3
j_call: TRBJ2-4

cdr3_nt: TGTGCCAGCTCACCCACCATCGACAGGAACACTGAAGCTTTCTTT
cdr3_aa: CASSPTIDRNTEAFF
clone_size: few
d_call: -
cdr3_length: 15
v_call: TRBV18
j_call: TRBJ1-1

cdr3_nt: TGTGCCAGCAGCGTCGGAGGGGCCACTGAAGCTTTCTTT
cdr3_aa: CASSVGGATEAFF
clone_size: -
d_call: -
cdr3_length: 13
v_call: TRBV9
j_call: TRBJ1-1

cdr3_nt: TGTGCCAGCTCACCTCCGGGACGCGGGACGGACACTGAAGCTTTCTTT
cdr3_aa: CASSPPGRGTDTEAFF
clone_size: -
d_call: -
cdr3_length: 16
v_call: TRBV18
j_call: TRBJ1-1

cdr3_nt: TGTGCCATCAGTGAGTCGCCAGGTCGTGGACAACCCACGGGAAAACTGTTTTTT
cdr3_aa: CAISESPGRGQPTGKLFF
clone_size: -
d_call: -
cdr3_length: 18
v_call: TRBV10-3
j_call: TRBJ1-4

cdr3_nt: TGTGCCAGCAGCCAAGATCGTTGGGTAGCTCAGGGCAATGAGCAGTTCTTC
cdr3_aa: CASSQDRWVAQGNEQFF
clone_size: few
d_call: -
cdr3_length: 17
v_call: TRBV3-1/TRBV3-2
j_call: TRBJ2-1

cdr3_nt: TGTGCCTGGAGTATAGGTGGCAGGTCCGGCACCGGGGAGCTGTTTTTT
cdr3_aa: CAWSIGGRSGTGELFF
clone_size: -
d_call: -
cdr3_length: 16
v_call: TRBV30
j_call: TRBJ2-2

cdr3_nt: TGTGCCAGCAGTGAAGCCTCTTGGACAGTTGGCTACACCTTC
cdr3_aa: CASSEASWTVGYTF
clone_size: -
d_call: -
cdr3_length: 14
v_call: TRBV6-1
j_call: TRBJ1-2

cdr3_nt: TGTGCTAGTGGTTTGGTAAAGGGAGCGGACGAGCAGTACTTC
cdr3_aa: CASGLVKGADEQYF
clone_size: -
d_call: -
cdr3_length: 14
v_call: TRBV12-5
j_call: TRBJ2-7

cdr3_nt: TGTGCCAGCAGCTTAGGCGGGGGAGATTCACCCCTCCACTTT
cdr3_aa: CASSLGGGDSPLHF
clone_size: -
d_call: -
cdr3_length: 14
v_call: TRBV7-3
j_call: TRBJ1-6

cdr3_nt: TGTGCCAGCAGTCCCCCCCGGACAGGGGGAGGAAGTCAGCCCCAGCATTTT
cdr3_aa: CASSPPRTGGGSQPQHF
clone_size: -
d_call: TRBD1
cdr3_length: 17
v_call: TRBV3-1/TRBV3-2
j_call: TRBJ1-5

cdr3_nt: TGTGCCAGCAGTTTATTCGGGGATTTCTACGAGCAGTACTTC
cdr3_aa: CASSLFGDFYEQYF
clone_size: once
d_call: -
cdr3_length: 14
v_call: TRBV27
j_call: TRBJ2-7

cdr3_nt: TGTGCCAGCAGCTTCAGGGGGCTTAATGAAAAACTGTTTTTT
cdr3_aa: CASSFRGLNEKLFF
clone_size: -
d_call: TRBD1
cdr3_length: 14
v_call: TRBV27
j_call: TRBJ1-4

cdr3_nt: TGTGCCAGCAGCCCCGGTAGGGGATTGGGCTATGGCTACACCTTC
cdr3_aa: CASSPGRGLGYGYTF
clone_size: -
d_call: -
cdr3_length: 15
v_call: TRBV7-9
j_call: TRBJ1-2

cdr3_nt: TGTGCCTGGTCGGGGAGGGACAGGACTCTCTATGGCTACACCTTC
cdr3_aa: CAWSGRDRTLYGYTF
clone_size: -
d_call: TRBD1
cdr3_length: 15
v_call: TRBV30
j_call: TRBJ1-2

cdr3_nt: TGTGCCAGAAGCTTGATGGGAATCCGGGAGACCCACACTGAAGCTTTCTTT
cdr3_aa: CARSLMGIRETHTEAFF
clone_size: -
d_call: -
cdr3_length: 17
v_call: TRBV5-3
j_call: TRBJ1-1

cdr3_nt: TGTGCCAGCAGCCCCTACTTGAACACTGAAGCTTTCTTT
cdr3_aa: CASSPYLNTEAFF
clone_size: -
d_call: -
cdr3_length: 13
v_call: TRBV7-2
j_call: TRBJ1-1

cdr3_nt: TGTGCCAGTCAAGGCTCAGGGGCACTAAGGAATCAGCCCCAGCATTTT
cdr3_aa: CASQGSGALRNQPQHF
clone_size: -
d_call: -
cdr3_length: 16
v_call: TRBV19
j_call: TRBJ1-5

cdr3_nt: TGTGCCAGTAGTATGGTCTGGGGAGGCTCTGGAAACACCATATATTTT
cdr3_aa: CASSMVWGGSGNTIYF
clone_size: -
d_call: -
cdr3_length: 16
v_call: TRBV19
j_call: TRBJ1-3

cdr3_nt: TGTGCCAGCAGCCAAGGGGGAGGCCAGCCCCAGCATTTT
cdr3_aa: CASSQGGGQPQHF
clone_size: once
d_call: -
cdr3_length: 13
v_call: TRBV3-1/TRBV3-2
j_call: TRBJ1-5

cdr3_nt: TGTGCCAGCAGTGGGAGGACTAGCGGGGGACGCGAGCAGTTCTTC
cdr3_aa: CASSGRTSGGREQFF
clone_size: -
d_call: TRBD2
cdr3_length: 15
v_call: TRBV2
j_call: TRBJ2-1

cdr3_nt: TGCGCCAGCAGCTTGGGTCTAGCGGGAGACGGCTACAATGAGCAGTTCTTC
cdr3_aa: CASSLGLAGDGYNEQFF
clone_size: -
d_call: TRBD2
cdr3_length: 17
v_call: TRBV5-1
j_call: TRBJ2-1

cdr3_nt: TGTGCCAGCAGCTTGCAGGGTGCGAACACTGAAGCTTTCTTT
cdr3_aa: CASSLQGANTEAFF
clone_size: -
d_call: -
cdr3_length: 14
v_call: TRBV11-2
j_call: TRBJ1-1

cdr3_nt: TGTGCCAGCAATCCGGGACAGGGACTTTATGGCTACACCTTC
cdr3_aa: CASNPGQGLYGYTF
clone_size: -
d_call: TRBD1
cdr3_length: 14
v_call: TRBV7-9
j_call: TRBJ1-2

cdr3_nt: TGCGCCAGCAGCCGAGCTACAGGCATAGACACTGAAGCTTTCTTT
cdr3_aa: CASSRATGIDTEAFF
clone_size: -
d_call: -
cdr3_length: 15
v_call: TRBV4-3
j_call: TRBJ1-1